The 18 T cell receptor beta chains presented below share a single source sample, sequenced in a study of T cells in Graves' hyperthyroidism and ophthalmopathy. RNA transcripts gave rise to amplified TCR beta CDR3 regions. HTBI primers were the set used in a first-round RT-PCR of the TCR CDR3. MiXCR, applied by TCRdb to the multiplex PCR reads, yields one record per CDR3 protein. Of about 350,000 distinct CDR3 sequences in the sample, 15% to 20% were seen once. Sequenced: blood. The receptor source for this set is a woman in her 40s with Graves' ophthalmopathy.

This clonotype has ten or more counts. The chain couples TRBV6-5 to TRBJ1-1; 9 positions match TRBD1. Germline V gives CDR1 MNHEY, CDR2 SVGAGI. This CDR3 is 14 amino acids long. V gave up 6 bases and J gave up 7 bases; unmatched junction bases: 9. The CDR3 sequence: CASRYGQGSFEAFF. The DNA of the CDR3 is TGTGCCAGCAGATACGGACAGGGGAGCTTTGAAGCTTTCTTT.

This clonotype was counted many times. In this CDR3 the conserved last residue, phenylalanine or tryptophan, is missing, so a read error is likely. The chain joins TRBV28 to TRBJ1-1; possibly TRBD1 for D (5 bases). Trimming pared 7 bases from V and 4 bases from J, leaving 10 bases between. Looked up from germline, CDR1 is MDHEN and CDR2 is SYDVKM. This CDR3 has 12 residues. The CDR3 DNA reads TGTGCCAGCACGGGGGGAGGCACTGAAGCTTTCCTT. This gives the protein CASTGGGTEAFL.

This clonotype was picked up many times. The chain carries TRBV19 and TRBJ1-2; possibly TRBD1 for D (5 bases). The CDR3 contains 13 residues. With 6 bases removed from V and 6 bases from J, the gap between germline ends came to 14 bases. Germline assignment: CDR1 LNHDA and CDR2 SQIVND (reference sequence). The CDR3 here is CASSENRDHGYTF. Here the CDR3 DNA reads TGTGCCAGTAGCGAAAACCGGGACCATGGCTACACCTTC.

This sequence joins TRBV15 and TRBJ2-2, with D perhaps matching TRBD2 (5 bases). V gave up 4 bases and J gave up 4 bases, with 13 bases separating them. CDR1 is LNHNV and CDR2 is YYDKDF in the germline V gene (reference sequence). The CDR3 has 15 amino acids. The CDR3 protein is CATSKTAGGTGELFF. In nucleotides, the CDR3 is TGTGCCACCAGCAAGACGGCGGGTGGCACCGGGGAGCTGTTTTTT. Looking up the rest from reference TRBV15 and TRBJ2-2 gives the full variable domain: DAMVIQNPRYQVTQFGKPVTLSCSQTLNHNVMYWYQQKSSQAPKLLFHYYDKDFNNEADTPDNFQSRRPNTSFCFLDIRSPGLGDTAMYLCATSKTAGGTGELFFGEGSRLTVL.

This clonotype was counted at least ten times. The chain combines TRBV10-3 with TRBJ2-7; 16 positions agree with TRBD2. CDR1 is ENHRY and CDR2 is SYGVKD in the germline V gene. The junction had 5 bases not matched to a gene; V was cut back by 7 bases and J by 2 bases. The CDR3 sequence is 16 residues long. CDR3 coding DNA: TGTGCCATCATGACCGGGACTAGCGGGAGGGCCTACGAGCAGTACTTC. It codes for CAIMTGTSGRAYEQYF.

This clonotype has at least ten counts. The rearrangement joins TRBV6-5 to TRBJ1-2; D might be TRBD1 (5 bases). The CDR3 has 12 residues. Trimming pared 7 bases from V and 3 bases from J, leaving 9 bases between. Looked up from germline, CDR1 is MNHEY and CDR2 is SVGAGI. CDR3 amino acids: CASTRGDYGYTF. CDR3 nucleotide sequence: TGTGCCAGCACTCGGGGGGACTATGGCTACACCTTC.

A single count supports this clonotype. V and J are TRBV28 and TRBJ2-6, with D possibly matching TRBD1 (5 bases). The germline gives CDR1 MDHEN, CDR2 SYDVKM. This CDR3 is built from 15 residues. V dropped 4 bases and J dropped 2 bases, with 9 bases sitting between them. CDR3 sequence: CASSSPGTGANVLTF. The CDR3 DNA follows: TGTGCCAGCAGTTCCCCAGGGACTGGGGCCAACGTCCTGACTTTC. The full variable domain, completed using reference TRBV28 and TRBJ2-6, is DVKVTQSSRYLVKRTGEKVFLECVQDMDHENMFWYRQDPGLGLRLIYFSYDVKMKEKGDIPEGYSVSREKKERFSLILESASTNQTSMYLCASSSPGTGANVLTFGAGSRLTVL.

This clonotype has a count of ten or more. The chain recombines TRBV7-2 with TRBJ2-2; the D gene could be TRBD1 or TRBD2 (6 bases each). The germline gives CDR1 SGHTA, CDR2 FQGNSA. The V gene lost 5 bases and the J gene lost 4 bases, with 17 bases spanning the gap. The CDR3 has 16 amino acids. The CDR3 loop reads CASSRLGGSGTGELFF. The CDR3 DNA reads TGTGCCAGCAGCCGACTGGGGGGCAGTGGCACCGGGGAGCTGTTTTTT. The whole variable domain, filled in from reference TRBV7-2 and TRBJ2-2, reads GAGVSQSPSNKVTEKGKDVELRCDPISGHTALYWYRQSLGQGLEFLIYFQGNSAPDKSGLPSDRFSAERTGGSVSTLTIQRTQQEDSAVYLCASSRLGGSGTGELFFGEGSRLTVL.

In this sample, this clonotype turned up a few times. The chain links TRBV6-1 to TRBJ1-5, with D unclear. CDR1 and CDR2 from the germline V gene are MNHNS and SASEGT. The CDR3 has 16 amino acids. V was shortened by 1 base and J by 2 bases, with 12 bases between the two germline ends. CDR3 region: CASSEVELPRNQPQHF. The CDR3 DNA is TGTGCCAGCAGTGAAGTCGAACTGCCTCGCAATCAGCCCCAGCATTTT.

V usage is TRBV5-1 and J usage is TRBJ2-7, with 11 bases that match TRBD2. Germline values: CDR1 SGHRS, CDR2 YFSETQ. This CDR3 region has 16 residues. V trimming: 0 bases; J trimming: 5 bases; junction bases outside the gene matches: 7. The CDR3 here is CASSLGASGRFHEQYF. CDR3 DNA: TGCGCCAGCAGCTTGGGGGCTAGCGGGAGGTTCCACGAGCAGTACTTC. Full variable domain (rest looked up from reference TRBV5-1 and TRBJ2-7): KAGVTQTPRYLIKTRGQQVTLSCSPISGHRSVSWYQQTPGQGLQFLFEYFSETQRNKGNFPGRFSGRQFSNSRSEMNVSTLELGDSALYLCASSLGASGRFHEQYFGPGTRLTVT.

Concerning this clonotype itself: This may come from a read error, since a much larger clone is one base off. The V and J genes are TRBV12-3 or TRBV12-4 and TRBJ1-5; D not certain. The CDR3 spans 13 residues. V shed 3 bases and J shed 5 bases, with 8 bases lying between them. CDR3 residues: CASSFGADQPQHF. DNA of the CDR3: TGTGCCAGCAGTTTTGGAGCAGATCAGCCCCAGCATTTT.

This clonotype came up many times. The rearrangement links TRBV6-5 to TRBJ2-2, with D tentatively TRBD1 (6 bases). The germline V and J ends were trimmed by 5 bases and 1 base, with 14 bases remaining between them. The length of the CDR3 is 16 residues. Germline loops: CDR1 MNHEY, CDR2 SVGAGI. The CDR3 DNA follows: TGTGCCAGCAGTCGTACAGGGCTCTGGAACACCGGGGAGCTGTTTTTT. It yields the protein CASSRTGLWNTGELFF.

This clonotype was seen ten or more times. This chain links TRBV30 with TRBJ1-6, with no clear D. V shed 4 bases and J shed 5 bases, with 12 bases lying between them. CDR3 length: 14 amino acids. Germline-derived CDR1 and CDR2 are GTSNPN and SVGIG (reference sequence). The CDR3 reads CAWNLASNNSPLHF. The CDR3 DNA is TGTGCCTGGAACTTGGCCAGCAATAATTCACCCCTCCACTTT.

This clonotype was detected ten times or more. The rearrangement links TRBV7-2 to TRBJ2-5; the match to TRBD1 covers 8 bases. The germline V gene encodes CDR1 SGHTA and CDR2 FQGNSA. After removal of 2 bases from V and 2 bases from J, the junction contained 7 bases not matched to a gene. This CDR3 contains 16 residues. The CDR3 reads CASSLRAGGGQETQYF. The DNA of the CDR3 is TGTGCCAGCAGCTTAAGGGCAGGGGGCGGACAAGAGACCCAGTACTTC. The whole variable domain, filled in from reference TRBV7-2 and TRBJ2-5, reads GAGVSQSPSNKVTEKGKDVELRCDPISGHTALYWYRQSLGQGLEFLIYFQGNSAPDKSGLPSDRFSAERTGGSVSTLTIQRTQQEDSAVYLCASSLRAGGGQETQYFGPGTRLLVL.

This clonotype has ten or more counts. CDR3 amino acids: CASSYSNWGSSYEQYF. The CDR3 bases are TGTGCCAGCAGTTACTCGAACTGGGGGAGCTCCTACGAGCAGTACTTC. This chain uses TRBV6-5 with TRBJ2-7, with D perhaps matching TRBD1 or TRBD2 (5 bases each). The V end was cut by 0 bases, the J end by 0 bases, with 12 bases between. The CDR3 runs to 16 residues. Per the germline V gene, CDR1 is MNHEY and CDR2 is SVGAGI.

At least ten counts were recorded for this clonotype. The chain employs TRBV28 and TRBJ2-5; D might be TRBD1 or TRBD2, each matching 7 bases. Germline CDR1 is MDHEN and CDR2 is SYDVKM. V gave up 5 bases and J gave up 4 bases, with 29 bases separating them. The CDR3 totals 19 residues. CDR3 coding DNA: TGTGCCAGCAGTAGAATAGATACCACCAGGGGGGGTGGGATAGAGACCCAGTACTTC. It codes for CASSRIDTTRGGGIETQYF.

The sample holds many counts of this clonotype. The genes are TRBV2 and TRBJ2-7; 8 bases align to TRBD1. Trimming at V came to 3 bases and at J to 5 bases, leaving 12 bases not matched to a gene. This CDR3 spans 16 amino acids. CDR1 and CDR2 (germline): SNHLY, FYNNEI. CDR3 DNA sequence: TGTGCCAGCAGTGACCCCTTCGGACAGGGATTTCACGAGCAGTACTTC. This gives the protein CASSDPFGQGFHEQYF.

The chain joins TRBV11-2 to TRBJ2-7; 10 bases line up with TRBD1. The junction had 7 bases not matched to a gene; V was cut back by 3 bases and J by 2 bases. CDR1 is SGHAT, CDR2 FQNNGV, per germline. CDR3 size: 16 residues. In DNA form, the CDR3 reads TGTGCCAGCAGCTTCACGCCCGGACAGGGGGCCTACGAGCAGTACTTC. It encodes CASSFTPGQGAYEQYF.